This is a list of T cell receptor beta chains from one sample in a study of T cells in localized non-small cell lung cancer. Measured with immunoSEQ multiplex PCR; TCRdb has only the in-frame clones, and not every one. The sample consists of 60,000 to 75,000 clones, roughly 76% of them appearing once. The sequencing here drew on PBMCs, taken before any cancer treatment. The receptors shown here come from a man between 40 and 75 years old with stage II lung adenocarcinoma. CDR3s include the opening cysteine and the closing phenylalanine or tryptophan. The D gene is left open where the match is weak. Size is omitted from some rows. Given values are once, few, many or a class for expanded clones.

CDR3 DNA | CDR3 protein | V gene | clone size | J gene | D gene | CDR3 length
TGTGCCAGCAGTGAAACCCAGGGGTCCTACGAGCAGTACTTC | CASSETQGSYEQYF | TRBV6-5 | NA | TRBJ2-7 | NA | 14
TGTGCCAGCAGCCCGGGACTAGCTGCCTCCTCCTACGAGCAGTACTTC | CASSPGLAASSYEQYF | TRBV5-4 | NA | TRBJ2-7 | TRBD2 | 16
TGTGCCACCAGCAGAGGGACAGGGCTGGATACGCAGTATTTT | CATSRGTGLDTQYF | TRBV15 | NA | TRBJ2-3 | TRBD1 | 14
TGTGCCAGCAGCTTAGGACTAGGGAGCTCCTACGAGCAGTACTTC | CASSLGLGSSYEQYF | TRBV9 | NA | TRBJ2-7 | TRBD2 | 15
TGTGCCAGCAGAGCAGGGGGAGGAAGCAATCAGCCCCAGCATTTT | CASRAGGGSNQPQHF | TRBV6-5 | NA | TRBJ1-5 | TRBD1 | 15
TGTGCCAGCAGTTACTCGGGTACTAATGAAAAACTGTTTTTT | CASSYSGTNEKLFF | TRBV6-5 | NA | TRBJ1-4 | NA | 14
TGTGCCAGCTCACCAATAGCCAGGGACAATGAGCAGTTCTTC | CASSPIARDNEQFF | TRBV18 | NA | TRBJ2-1 | NA | 14
TGCAGCGTGGCCGGGACTAGCGGGAGCCGGGAGACCCAGTACTTC | CSVAGTSGSRETQYF | TRBV29-1 | many | TRBJ2-5 | TRBD2 | 15
TGCGCCAGCAGCCTTAGTCCTAGGACGGGCTACGGGGAGCTGTTTTTT | CASSLSPRTGYGELFF | TRBV4-1 | once | TRBJ2-2 | NA | 16
TGTGCCAGCAGTTTAGCGGTTCCGGGCGAGCAGTACTTC | CASSLAVPGEQYF | TRBV27 | NA | TRBJ2-7 | NA | 13
TGCGCCAGCAGCCAAAATTCCTACGAGCAGTACTTC | CASSQNSYEQYF | TRBV5-1 | NA | TRBJ2-7 | NA | 12
TGCGCCAGCAGCCAGGGACAGGAGACCGGGGAGCTGTTTTTT | CASSQGQETGELFF | TRBV5-1 | NA | TRBJ2-2 | TRBD1 | 14
TGCGCCAGCAGCCAAGTGCTCAATCAGCCCCAGCATTTT | CASSQVLNQPQHF | TRBV4-3 | NA | TRBJ1-5 | NA | 13
TGTGCCAGCAGGACGAGCGGGGGATCTGGGGAGCTGTTTTTT | CASRTSGGSGELFF | TRBV6-5 | NA | TRBJ2-2 | TRBD2 | 14
TGCGCCAGCAGCCAAGTGGGCAGGGCCTACGAGCAGTACTTC | CASSQVGRAYEQYF | TRBV4-1 | NA | TRBJ2-7 | NA | 14
TGCGCCAGCAGCTGGACTGAGCCCGGGGAGCTGTTTTTT | CASSWTEPGELFF | TRBV5-1 | once | TRBJ2-2 | NA | 13
TGTGCCAGCAGCAAATCAGGACCCTGGGACACCGGGGAGCTGTTTTTT | CASSKSGPWDTGELFF | TRBV21-1 | NA | TRBJ2-2 | NA | 16
TGTGCCTGGAGTGCGGACAGGGCGGACGAGCAGTACTTC | CAWSADRADEQYF | TRBV30 | once | TRBJ2-7 | TRBD1 | 13
TGTGCCAGCAGCCCCTCGGCTAGCGGATTCTTGGACAATGAGCAGTTCTTC | CASSPSASGFLDNEQFF | TRBV11-2 | NA | TRBJ2-1 | TRBD2 | 17
TGTGCCAGTAGTATCCTCCGGACTAGCGGGAGAGAGACCCAGTACTTC | CASSILRTSGRETQYF | TRBV19 | NA | TRBJ2-5 | TRBD2 | 16
TGCGCCAGCAGCCAAGAGGGACTGCTCTACGAGCAGTACTTC | CASSQEGLLYEQYF | TRBV4-1 | once | TRBJ2-7 | NA | 14
TGCAGCGCGGGGCAGGGGCAGGCGGATGGCTACACCTTC | CSAGQGQADGYTF | TRBV29-1 | few | TRBJ1-2 | NA | 13
TGTGCCAGCAGCTTAGGCTCGGGACAAAGCGTTAGCGAGCAGTACTTC | CASSLGSGQSVSEQYF | TRBV11-3 | once | TRBJ2-7 | NA | 16
TGCGCCAGCAGTGTGGAGGGTTTGGAGACCCAGTACTTC | CASSVEGLETQYF | TRBV10-2 | NA | TRBJ2-5 | NA | 13
TGTGCCACCAGCAGAGATACGGGCAGGCAGTACTTC | CATSRDTGRQYF | TRBV15 | NA | TRBJ2-7 | NA | 12
TGTGCCAGCAGCTTAGCTAGCGGGAGGGCCCGGGCGTTCTACGAGCAGTACTTC | CASSLASGRARAFYEQYF | TRBV11-2 | NA | TRBJ2-7 | TRBD2 | 18
TGTGCCAGTAAGCAGGGAGGCAATGAGCAGTTCTTC | CASKQGGNEQFF | TRBV19 | NA | TRBJ2-1 | NA | 12
TGTGCCAGCAGCTTAGCGGGGGTAGGCCATTCTTCCTACAATGAGCAGTTCTTC | CASSLAGVGHSSYNEQFF | TRBV11-1 | many | TRBJ2-1 | NA | 18
TGCGCCAGCAGCCAAGGCATCGCGGGGGGCACAGATACGCAGTATTTT | CASSQGIAGGTDTQYF | TRBV4-1 | many | TRBJ2-3 | TRBD2 | 16
TGCGCCAGCAGCTTAACAGGGGCCCCCACAGATACGCAGTATTTT | CASSLTGAPTDTQYF | TRBV5-1 | NA | TRBJ2-3 | TRBD1 | 15
TGTGCCAGCAGCTTCGCTCAGGGGGTAGAAGGCTACACCTTC | CASSFAQGVEGYTF | TRBV11-3 | NA | TRBJ1-2 | TRBD1 | 14
TGTGCCACCGCGGGGGGCGGGTACACTGAAGCTTTCTTT | CATAGGGYTEAFF | TRBV11-3 | NA | TRBJ1-1 | NA | 13
TGTGCCAGCAGTTACTCCACAGGGGGTCCGGTGACCCAGTACTTC | CASSYSTGGPVTQYF | TRBV6-5 | NA | TRBJ2-5 | TRBD1 | 15
TGTGCCAGCAGCGTAACACTAGCGGGTGCCCAAGAGACCCAGTACTTC | CASSVTLAGAQETQYF | TRBV9 | NA | TRBJ2-5 | TRBD2 | 16
TGTGCCAGCAGCGTAGGACCGAGGGCAGGAGGGGAGCCCCAGCATTTT | CASSVGPRAGGEPQHF | TRBV9 | NA | TRBJ1-5 | NA | 16
TGCAGCGTAGCCCCGAGACAGGGGGCCTACGAGCAGTACTTC | CSVAPRQGAYEQYF | TRBV29-1 | once | TRBJ2-7 | TRBD1 | 14
TGTGCCTGGACTCCCCGAGAGTTACTGATGAACACTGAAGCTTTCTTT | CAWTPRELLMNTEAFF | TRBV30 | few | TRBJ1-1 | NA | 16
TGCGCCAGCAGTACCCGCCTAGGTCCCCAAGAGACCCAGTACTTC | CASSTRLGPQETQYF | TRBV4-3 | NA | TRBJ2-5 | NA | 15
TGCGCCAGCACTCAACGGAACACTGAAGCTTTCTTT | CASTQRNTEAFF | TRBV23-1 | few | TRBJ1-1 | NA | 12
TGTGCCACTGGCCGACAGATACAAGAGACCCAGTACTTC | CATGRQIQETQYF | TRBV19 | NA | TRBJ2-5 | NA | 13
TGCGCCAGCAGCCAAGATCAATTAGCGGGAGGGAGCCAAGAGACCCAGTACTTC | CASSQDQLAGGSQETQYF | TRBV4-1 | NA | TRBJ2-5 | TRBD2 | 18
TGTGCCAGCAAGGGAATATGGGGTGGCTACACCTTC | CASKGIWGGYTF | TRBV27 | NA | TRBJ1-2 | NA | 12
TGCGCCAGCAACGACAGAGGGGATAAACGAACGGCTTTCTTT | CASNDRGDKRTAFF | TRBV10-2 | NA | TRBJ1-1 | NA | 14
TGTGCCAGCAGTTACACAGGGGGCTCCTACGAGCAGTACTTC | CASSYTGGSYEQYF | TRBV6-5 | once | TRBJ2-7 | TRBD1 | 14
TGTGCCAGCAGCCAAGAGTCCGTTAGCCATCAGCCCCAGCATTTT | CASSQESVSHQPQHF | TRBV4-2 | few | TRBJ1-5 | NA | 15
TGTGCCAGCAGCTGGACGAGGGCCGAAAAACTGTTTTTT | CASSWTRAEKLFF | TRBV7-2 | NA | TRBJ1-4 | NA | 13
TGTGCCAGCAGCCTGTACTCTGGGGCCAACGTCCTGACTTTC | CASSLYSGANVLTF | TRBV9 | NA | TRBJ2-6 | NA | 14
TGCGCCAGCAGCCAAGTAAGACAGGGCTTAAACTATGGCTACACCTTC | CASSQVRQGLNYGYTF | TRBV4-1 | NA | TRBJ1-2 | TRBD1 | 16
TGTGCCAGCAGCGTAGCTGCGAAAGATGGAGCCAAAAACATTCAGTACTTC | CASSVAAKDGAKNIQYF | TRBV9 | NA | TRBJ2-4 | NA | 17
TGTGCCAGCAGTTACGGGACTAGCGGGAGCACAGATACGCAGTATTTT | CASSYGTSGSTDTQYF | TRBV6-5 | NA | TRBJ2-3 | TRBD2 | 16
TGTGCCAGCAGCCCCCCTCGGACAGGGAACACTGAAGCTTTCTTT | CASSPPRTGNTEAFF | TRBV5-5 | NA | TRBJ1-1 | TRBD1 | 15
TGTGCCAGCAGCTTAGATCTCACTCGGTTCCACGAGCAGTTCTTC | CASSLDLTRFHEQFF | TRBV11-3 | NA | TRBJ2-1 | NA | 15
TGTGCCGGTGGGGACAGAGATTACGGGCAGTACTTC | CAGGDRDYGQYF | TRBV2 | NA | TRBJ2-7 | TRBD1 | 12
TGTGCTAGTGGTTTTAACTATGGCTACACCTTC | CASGFNYGYTF | TRBV12-5 | NA | TRBJ1-2 | NA | 11
TGTGCCAGCTCACCACCGAATCGGAGGGACACAGATACGCAGTATTTT | CASSPPNRRDTDTQYF | TRBV18 | NA | TRBJ2-3 | NA | 16